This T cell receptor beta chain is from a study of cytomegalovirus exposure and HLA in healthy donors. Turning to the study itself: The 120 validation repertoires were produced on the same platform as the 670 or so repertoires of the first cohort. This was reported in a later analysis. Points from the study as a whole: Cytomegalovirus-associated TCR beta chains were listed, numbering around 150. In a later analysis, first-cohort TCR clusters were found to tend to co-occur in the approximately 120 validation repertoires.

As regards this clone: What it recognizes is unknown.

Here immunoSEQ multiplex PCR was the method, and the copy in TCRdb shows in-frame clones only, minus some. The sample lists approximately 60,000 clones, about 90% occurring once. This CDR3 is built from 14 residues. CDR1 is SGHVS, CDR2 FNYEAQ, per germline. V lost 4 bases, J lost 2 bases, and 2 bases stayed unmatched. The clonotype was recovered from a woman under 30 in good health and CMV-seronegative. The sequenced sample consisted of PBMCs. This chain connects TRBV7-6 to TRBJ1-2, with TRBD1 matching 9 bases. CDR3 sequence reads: CASSSGQGNYGYTF. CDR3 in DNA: TGTGCCAGCAGCTCGGGACAGGGAAACTATGGCTACACCTTC. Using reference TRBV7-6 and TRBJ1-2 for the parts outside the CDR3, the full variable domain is GAGVSQSPRYKVTKRGQDVALRCDPISGHVSLYWYRQALGQGPEFLTYFNYEAQQDKSGLPNDRFSAERPEGSISTLTIQRTEQRDSAMYRCASSSGQGNYGYTFGSGTRLTVV.